This T cell receptor beta chain is drawn from a study of blood T cell repertoires in COVID-19. Looking at the study overall: The United States, Italy and Spain supplied acute and convalescent COVID-19 samples. Sources were T cells, B-cell-depleted T cells, or PBMCs; the material itself was cDNA or gDNA.

CDR1 SGHRS and CDR2 YFSETQ come from the germline V gene. The V segment lost 4 bases and the J segment 7 bases; nucleotides outside the gene matches: 11. CDR3 length: 15 amino acids. Under the authors' procedure: Amplifying reference gene primers gave estimates of nucleated cell counts. Clones were read by immunoSEQ multiplex PCR, and TCRdb kept only the in-frame ones, dropping some. For V, J and clone size, that table is used; D and trimming come from the DNA. The profile shows about 270,000 clones, 80% to 90% of them singletons. This sequence joins TRBV5-1 and TRBJ2-5; 9 positions match TRBD1. The clonotype comes from a woman aged 50 to 60 who had recovered from COVID-19. Sequenced input: peripheral blood. CDR3 DNA sequence: TGCGCCAGCAGCCAGGGACAGGGTATGGGGGGGACCCAGTACTTC. Protein sequence: CASSQGQGMGGTQYF.